The 29 T cell receptor beta chains listed next were all sequenced from one sample in a study of shared clonotypes between healthy human individuals. Repertoires were generated with immunoSEQ multiplex PCR, while TCRdb's copy carries only in-frame clones and drops some. The sample holds about 2 million clones; 95% are singletons and the top ten take about 0.13%. The sequenced material came from naive CD4+ T cells sorted from blood. Stated subset: CD45RA+ positively selected. Every receptor here comes from a man between 18 and 35 years old in good health.

This clone was found once. The sample has other DNA sequences that encode this CDR3 too. The chain links TRBV5-1 to TRBJ2-5, with 8 positions matching TRBD1. There are 14 residues in the CDR3. V shed 3 bases, J shed 5 bases, and the junction held 6 bases outside the gene matches. CDR1 is SGHRS and CDR2 is YFSETQ in the germline V gene. CDR3 DNA: TGCGCCAGCAGCTCCTCCGGGACAGGCGAGACCCAGTACTTC. Translation gives CASSSSGTGETQYF.

As regards this clone: Other nucleotide sequences from this sample produce the same CDR3. The rearrangement uses TRBV7-9 and TRBJ2-5, with 12 bases identical to TRBD2. This CDR3 has 13 residues. The V segment lost 6 bases and the J segment 4 bases; nucleotides outside the gene matches: 0. Germline assignment: CDR1 SEHNR and CDR2 FQNEAQ (reference sequence). Here the CDR3 reads CASRGLAGETQYF. DNA for the CDR3: TGTGCCAGCAGGGGACTAGCGGGAGAGACCCAGTACTTC.

The genes are TRBV25-1 and TRBJ2-6; D call uncertain. The CDR3 spans 13 residues. Germline V gene data show CDR1 as MGHDK and CDR2 as SYGVNS. The V gene lost 10 bases and the J gene lost 2 bases, with 9 bases spanning the gap. Here the CDR3 reads CATSLAGANVLTF. The CDR3 nucleotides are TGTGCCACCTCACTGGCTGGGGCCAACGTCCTGACTTTC.

V usage is TRBV5-1 and J usage is TRBJ2-7; D possibly corresponds to TRBD2 (6 bases). The CDR3 loop spans 14 amino acids. The V and J ends lost 3 bases and 1 base respectively, with 11 bases between them. Germline V CDR1 and CDR2: SGHRS, YFSETQ. CDR3 in DNA: TGCGCCAGCAGCTGGGGCGGGGAATCCTACGAGCAGTACTTC. This translates into CASSWGGESYEQYF.

In its sample, this clone was seen once. V and J are TRBV5-4 and TRBJ2-7; D ambiguous. Germline V gene data show CDR1 as SGHNT and CDR2 as YYREEE (reference sequence). V lost 6 bases to trimming and J lost 6 bases, with 16 bases between them. This CDR3 is built from 13 residues. The CDR3 is CASTLIGSGEQYF. CDR3 in DNA: TGTGCCAGCACCCTAATCGGGTCGGGCGAGCAGTACTTC.

The table lists this clone with a count of one. The V gene is TRBV5-1, the J gene TRBJ2-2; 11 bases agree with TRBD1. The ends lost 5 bases at V and 4 bases at J; junction bases unmatched: 4. This CDR3 is 15 amino acids long. The V gene's germline CDR1 is SGHRS and CDR2 YFSETQ. CDR3 amino acids: CASRDRGLGTGELFF. CDR3 nucleotide sequence: TGCGCCAGCAGGGACAGGGGGCTCGGCACCGGGGAGCTGTTTTTT.

The chain uses TRBV6-1 and TRBJ1-3; D gene unclear. CDR1 MNHNS and CDR2 SASEGT come from the germline V gene. The CDR3 sequence is 15 residues long. V was shortened by 6 bases and J by 0 bases, with 12 bases between the two germline ends. The CDR3 DNA reads TGTGCCAGCAGCGAAAGAACGTACTCTGGAAACACCATATATTTT. Protein product: CASSERTYSGNTIYF.

Concerning this clone: This same CDR3 is encoded by further DNA sequences in the sample. The rearrangement links TRBV25-1 to TRBJ2-1, with D perhaps TRBD2 (5 bases). Germline CDR1 reads MGHDK; CDR2 reads SYGVNS. There are 15 residues in the CDR3. V was pared by 2 bases and J by 0 bases, with 8 bases between. The CDR3 sequence is CASSESGLSYNEQFF. In DNA form, the CDR3 reads TGTGCCAGCAGTGAAAGCGGCCTCTCCTACAATGAGCAGTTCTTC.

This sequence joins TRBV15 and TRBJ2-2, with D possibly matching TRBD1 (5 bases). CDR1 and CDR2 (germline): LNHNV, YYDKDF (reference sequence). Trimming removed 8 bases at V and 4 bases at J, with 11 bases between. CDR3 size: 13 residues. The CDR3 region is CATAGQSTGELFF. CDR3 DNA: TGTGCCACCGCAGGACAAAGCACCGGGGAGCTGTTTTTT.

This clone was seen only a few times. The V call is TRBV21-1, the J call TRBJ1-2; TRBD1, the table's D call, lacks a check against the DNA. TRBV21-1 is a recognized pseudogene. The CDR3 length is 15 residues. The CDR3 loop reads CASSKEGQGNYGYTF. The DNA for the CDR3 is TGTGCCAGCAGCAAAGAGGGACAGGGGAACTATGGCTACACCTTC.

The chain recombines TRBV6-5 with TRBJ2-5; TRBD1 matches at 9 bases. After removal of 10 bases from V and 4 bases from J, the junction contained 4 bases not matched to a gene. The CDR3 spans 12 residues. CDR1 is MNHEY, CDR2 SVGAGI, per germline. The CDR3 nucleotides read TGTGCCACCAGACAGGGGGGAGAGACCCAGTACTTC. Amino acids: CATRQGGETQYF.

The CDR3 DNA sequence: TGTGCCAGCAGTATACAAAAAGGCACTGAAGCTTTCTTT. Protein: CASSIQKGTEAFF. The rearrangement links TRBV2 to TRBJ1-1, with D unresolved. Per the germline V gene, CDR1 is SNHLY and CDR2 is FYNNEI. The CDR3 is 13 residues long. V was cut by 5 bases and J by 4 bases, with 11 bases left in between.

The CDR3 sequence: CASSQDSGSYEQYF. Written as DNA, the CDR3 is TGCGCCAGCAGCCAAGATTCGGGGTCCTACGAGCAGTACTTC. This chain joins TRBV4-3 and TRBJ2-7; perhaps TRBD2 as D (5 bases). Germline CDR1 and CDR2: LGHNA and YSLEER. This CDR3 region has 14 residues. V lost 0 bases and J 1 base, leaving 7 bases between the germline ends.

The chain has TRBV7-8 and TRBJ2-6, with D hard to call. The CDR3 runs to 16 residues. The V gene lost 1 base and the J gene lost 0 bases, with 7 bases spanning the gap. Germline V gives CDR1 SGHVS, CDR2 FQNEAQ. CDR3 sequence: CASSLESRSGANVLTF. CDR3 nucleotides: TGTGCCAGCAGCTTAGAGTCCCGCTCTGGGGCCAACGTCCTGACTTTC. The full variable domain, with the rest looked up from reference TRBV7-8 and TRBJ2-6, is GAGVSQSPRYKVAKRGQDVALRCDPISGHVSLFWYQQALGQGPEFLTYFQNEAQLDKSGLPSDRFFAERPEGSVSTLKIQRTQQEDSAVYLCASSLESRSGANVLTFGAGSRLTVL.

The gene calls are TRBV30 and TRBJ2-1, with 12 bases aligning to TRBD2. CDR1 is GTSNPN and CDR2 is SVGIG in the germline V gene (reference sequence). The ends lost 0 bases at V and 2 bases at J; junction bases unmatched: 2. The CDR3 runs 16 residues. CDR3 in amino acids: CAWSVPSGRAYNEQFF. The CDR3 nucleotides read TGTGCCTGGAGTGTCCCTAGCGGGAGGGCCTACAATGAGCAGTTCTTC.

With respect to this clone: Other DNA sequences in the same sample also yield this CDR3. V usage is TRBV6-5 and J usage is TRBJ1-2; TRBD1 matches 8 bases. Germline CDR1 is MNHEY and CDR2 is SVGAGI. The CDR3 is 12 residues long. V gave up 6 bases and J gave up 7 bases; unmatched junction bases: 4. The CDR3 DNA follows: TGTGCCAGCAGCCGAGACAGGGGTGGCTACACCTTC. It translates to CASSRDRGGYTF.

Comment on this clone: Within the sample, other DNA sequences also encode this same CDR3. The CDR3, as DNA: TGTGCCAGCAGCCCCGGACAGGGACATTCCTACGAGCAGTACTTC. Its translation: CASSPGQGHSYEQYF. This rearrangement joins TRBV7-9 to TRBJ2-7; 8 bases are shared with TRBD1. After removal of 5 bases from V and 1 base from J, the junction contained 7 bases not matched to a gene. CDR3 size: 15 residues. Germline values: CDR1 SEHNR, CDR2 FQNEAQ (reference sequence).

The chain links TRBV6-1 to TRBJ2-3, with 9 bases matching TRBD2. Germline V gene data show CDR1 as MNHNS and CDR2 as SASEGT. The CDR3 length is 14 residues. V dropped 3 bases and J dropped 3; count of bases not matched to a gene: 1. DNA for the CDR3: TGTGCCAGCAGTGAGCTAGCGGGGACAGATACGCAGTATTTT. Its protein product is CASSELAGTDTQYF.

Only one count was recorded for this clone. In nucleotides, the CDR3 is TGTGCCAGCAGCGCACCAGCGGGGCCGAACACCGGGGAGCTGTTTTTT. Protein sequence: CASSAPAGPNTGELFF. The chain links TRBV7-9 to TRBJ2-2, with 7 bases that match TRBD2. The junction had 6 bases not matched to a gene; V was cut back by 5 bases and J by 0 bases. Germline loops: CDR1 SEHNR, CDR2 FQNEAQ (reference sequence). The CDR3 contains 16 residues.

Here the CDR3 DNA reads TGTGCCAGCAGTGACTCGGGGACAGGGAATACGCAGTATTTT. Its protein product is CASSDSGTGNTQYF. The V call is TRBV6-4, the J call TRBJ2-3, with 9 positions matching TRBD1. Germline loops: CDR1 MRHNA, CDR2 SNTAGT. V was pared by 0 bases and J by 7 bases, with 2 bases of the junction left unmatched. The CDR3 covers 14 residues.

This chain joins TRBV5-3 and TRBJ2-5, with unresolved D. TRBV5-3 is known as an ORF, though its function is uncertain. V lost 2 bases to trimming and J lost 5 bases, with 7 bases between them. The CDR3 totals 12 residues. CDR3 region: CARSFAEETQYF. In nucleotides, the CDR3 is TGTGCCAGAAGCTTTGCCGAGGAGACCCAGTACTTC.

To note about this clone: Possible read error: a much larger clone is one base away. The chain has TRBV6-6 and TRBJ1-1, with 10 positions matching TRBD1. CDR3 size: 14 residues. Germline V gene data show CDR1 as MNHNY and CDR2 as SVGAGI (reference sequence). After removal of 5 bases from V and 4 bases from J, the junction contained 4 bases not matched to a gene. As DNA, the CDR3 is TGTGCCAGCAGTCCGGGACAGGGGACCACTGAAGCTTTCTTT. Protein sequence: CASSPGQGTTEAFF.

This chain joins TRBV10-3 and TRBJ1-1; D is uncertain. The germline V gene has CDR1 ENHRY and CDR2 SYGVKD. The CDR3 totals 14 residues. Trimming pared 2 bases from V and 0 bases from J, leaving 7 bases between. The CDR3, as DNA: TGTGCCATCAGTGAGGAGGAGCTGAACACTGAAGCTTTCTTT. As protein: CAISEEELNTEAFF.

V and J are TRBV6-1 and TRBJ2-3; a weak D match, TRBD2 (7 bases). The V gene lost 3 bases and the J gene lost 5 bases, with 18 bases spanning the gap. This CDR3 spans 16 amino acids. Per germline, CDR1 MNHNS and CDR2 SASEGT. CDR3 in amino acids: CASSEPLGGRVDTQYF. The CDR3 DNA follows: TGTGCCAGCAGTGAGCCCCTCGGGGGGCGAGTAGATACGCAGTATTTT.

The rearrangement joins TRBV6-5 to TRBJ1-1; 8 positions match TRBD1. V lost 2 bases and J lost 10; bases outside the gene matches: 9. Germline V lookup: CDR1 MNHEY, CDR2 SVGAGI. The CDR3 consists of 14 residues. The CDR3, as DNA: TGTGCCAGCAGTTACGGGGGACGGACAGGGCTAGCTTTCTTT. Translated: CASSYGGRTGLAFF.

This chain uses TRBV7-8 with TRBJ2-4, with unresolved D. The length of the CDR3 is 15 residues. V was trimmed by 2 bases and J by 0 bases, leaving 8 bases between them. The germline CDR1 and CDR2 sequences are SGHVS and FQNEAQ. DNA of the CDR3: TGTGCCAGCAGCTTAAGTGCAGAAGCCAAAAACATTCAGTACTTC. Protein product: CASSLSAEAKNIQYF.

V usage is TRBV6-4 and J usage is TRBJ2-7; D possibly uses TRBD1 or TRBD2 (5 bases each). In germline, CDR1 is MRHNA, CDR2 SNTAGT. This CDR3 has 18 residues. Trimming stripped 0 bases from V and 2 bases from J, with 20 bases between. CDR3 in amino acids: CASSDSTSIGTEAYEQYF. DNA of the CDR3: TGTGCCAGCAGTGACTCAACATCTATTGGGACGGAGGCCTACGAGCAGTACTTC.

The genes are TRBV11-2 and TRBJ2-2; no clear D gene. Germline V gene sequence: CDR1 SGHAT, CDR2 FQNNGV. V gave up 2 bases and J gave up 0 bases, with 13 bases separating them. This CDR3 has 17 amino acids. CDR3 DNA sequence: TGTGCCAGCAGCTTACTCTCTGGGCGGTCGAACACCGGGGAGCTGTTTTTT. Translating it yields CASSLLSGRSNTGELFF.

The rearrangement uses TRBV4-1 and TRBJ2-1; D might be TRBD2 (6 bases). Trimming stripped 3 bases from V and 0 bases from J, with 6 bases between. Germline CDR1 MGHRA, CDR2 YSYEKL. The CDR3 is made up of 14 amino acids. CDR3 sequence (DNA): TGCGCCAGCAGCCAGGAGGGCTCCTACAATGAGCAGTTCTTC. Residues: CASSQEGSYNEQFF.